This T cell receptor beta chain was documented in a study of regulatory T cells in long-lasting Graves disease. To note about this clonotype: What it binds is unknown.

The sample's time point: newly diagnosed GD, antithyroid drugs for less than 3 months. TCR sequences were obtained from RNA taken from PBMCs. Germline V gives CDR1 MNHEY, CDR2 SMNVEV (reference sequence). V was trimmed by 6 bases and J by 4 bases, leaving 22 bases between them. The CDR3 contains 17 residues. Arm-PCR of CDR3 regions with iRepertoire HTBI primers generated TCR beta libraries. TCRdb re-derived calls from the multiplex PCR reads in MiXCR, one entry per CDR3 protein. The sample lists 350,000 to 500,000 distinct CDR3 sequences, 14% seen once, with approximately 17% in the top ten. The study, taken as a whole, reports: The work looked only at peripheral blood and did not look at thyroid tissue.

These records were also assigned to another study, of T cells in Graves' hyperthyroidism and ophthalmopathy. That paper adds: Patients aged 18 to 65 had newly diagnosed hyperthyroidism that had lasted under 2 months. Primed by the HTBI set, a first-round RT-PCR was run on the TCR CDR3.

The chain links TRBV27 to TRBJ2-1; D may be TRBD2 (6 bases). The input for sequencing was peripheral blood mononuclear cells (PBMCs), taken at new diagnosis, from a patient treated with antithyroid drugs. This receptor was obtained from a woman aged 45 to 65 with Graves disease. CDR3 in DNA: TGTGCCAGCAGACCCCTCGGGAGCCCACCCGAATACAATGAGCAGTTCTTC. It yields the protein CASRPLGSPPEYNEQFF.